Listed below are T cell receptor beta chains from one sample, sequenced in a study of identical twins. A single record per CDR3 protein comes from TCRdb applying MiXCR to the 5' RACE reads. This table has hundreds of thousands of distinct CDR3 sequences, around 12% appearing once. These data were likewise used in another study, on yellow fever vaccine responses in identical twins.

The sample consisted of CD8+ T cells sorted from blood. The source of these receptors is a woman aged 18 to 35 in good health. Both conserved end residues are part of each CDR3. D genes are given only for firm matches. Not every row has a clone size; where given, it reads once, few, many or a size class.

v_call	j_call	clone_size	d_call	cdr3_nt	cdr3_aa
TRBV2	TRBJ2-3	few	TRBD2	TGTGCCAGCATGGAGCTAGCGGCAACAGATACGCAGTATTTT	CASMELAATDTQYF
TRBV6-5	TRBJ2-1	many	-	TGTGCCAGCAGTTACGGAACCAATGAGCAGTTCTTC	CASSYGTNEQFF
TRBV7-6	TRBJ2-3	-	-	TGTGCCAGCAGCTTAAGCGTATCCGTAGATACGCAGTATTTT	CASSLSVSVDTQYF
TRBV28	TRBJ2-5	-	-	TGTGCCAGCAGTTCAATAAAACGACTAGGCGACCAAGAGACCCAGTACTTC	CASSSIKRLGDQETQYF
TRBV7-8	TRBJ2-2	-	TRBD2	TGTGCCAGCAACTTGGGACTAGGAGAGACCGGGGAGCTGTTTTTT	CASNLGLGETGELFF
TRBV7-9	TRBJ2-3	many	-	TGTGCCAGCAGCTTAGGTCCAAGCACAGATACGCAGTATTTT	CASSLGPSTDTQYF
TRBV6-1	TRBJ2-7	many	TRBD2	TGTGCCACCTCGGGGGGGGAGTGGTACGAGCAGTACTTC	CATSGGEWYEQYF
TRBV27	TRBJ2-7	few	-	TGTGCCAGCAGTTTATCCCTTTCTTTCCCCGAGCAGTACTTC	CASSLSLSFPEQYF
TRBV7-3	TRBJ2-1	-	TRBD1	TGTGCCAGCAGCTCCATGACAGGGGAGAATGAGCAGTTCTTC	CASSSMTGENEQFF
TRBV2	TRBJ1-2	few	TRBD1	TGTGCCAGCACCGGAGCGACAGGGAACTATGGCTACACCTTC	CASTGATGNYGYTF
TRBV27	TRBJ1-2	few	-	TGTGCCAGCAGTAGACAAAAGGGACCGAACTATGGCTACACCTTC	CASSRQKGPNYGYTF
TRBV2	TRBJ2-1	few	TRBD2	TGTGCCAGCAAGGGACTAGATGGGGACAATGAGCAGTTCTTC	CASKGLDGDNEQFF
TRBV4-1	TRBJ2-7	few	-	TGCGCCAGCAGCCAAGATCAGGGAATCTCCTACGAGCAGTACTTC	CASSQDQGISYEQYF
TRBV12-3/TRBV12-4	TRBJ1-4	few	-	TGTGCCAGCAGCAACTACAGGGAACCAACTAATGAAAAACTGTTTTTT	CASSNYREPTNEKLFF
TRBV27	TRBJ2-7	few	-	TGTGCCAGCAGTTACAGACTGTTTTACGAGCAGTACTTC	CASSYRLFYEQYF
TRBV4-1	TRBJ2-3	-	TRBD2	TGCGCCAGCAGCGGCGAGCGGGGGTTTTTCGCAGATACGCAGTATTTT	CASSGERGFFADTQYF
TRBV10-2	TRBJ2-2	-	-	TGCGCCAGCAGTGTAACAGCGCACACCGGGGAGCTGTTTTTT	CASSVTAHTGELFF
TRBV9	TRBJ2-7	many	TRBD1	TGTGCCAGCAGTGATACAGGGGGTGAGCAGTACTTC	CASSDTGGEQYF
TRBV20-1	TRBJ2-1	-	-	TGCAGTGCTAGGTCGTTAAGCGGCTCCTACAATGAGCAGTTCTTC	CSARSLSGSYNEQFF
TRBV5-1	TRBJ2-1	-	TRBD2	TGCGCCAGCAGCTTACGGACTAGCGGGTCCGACAATGAGCAGTTCTTC	CASSLRTSGSDNEQFF
TRBV6-1	TRBJ1-4	few	-	TGTGCCAGCAGCCCGGTCAGGGGAGATGAAAAACTGTTTTTT	CASSPVRGDEKLFF
TRBV9	TRBJ2-7	-	-	TGTGCCAGCAGCGTAGGGGTAGGGACGTACGAGCAGTACTTC	CASSVGVGTYEQYF
TRBV4-1	TRBJ2-1	many	TRBD2	TGCGCCAGCAGCCCCGGACTAGCGGGAGACAATGAGCAGTTCTTC	CASSPGLAGDNEQFF
TRBV20-1	TRBJ2-3	few	-	TGCAGTGCTAGCGGGAGCACAGATACGCAGTATTTT	CSASGSTDTQYF
TRBV20-1	TRBJ2-1	-	TRBD2	TGCAGTGCTAGAGATCAGGAGCGGGAGGGCTACAATGAGCAGTTCTTC	CSARDQEREGYNEQFF
TRBV7-9	TRBJ1-2	-	TRBD1	TGTGCCAGCAGCTCGGGACAGGGAGGCTATGGCTACACCTTC	CASSSGQGGYGYTF
TRBV5-6	TRBJ2-5	-	-	TGTGCCAGTCAGACAGAGCAACAAGAGACCCAGTACTTC	CASQTEQQETQYF
TRBV7-6	TRBJ2-1	-	-	TGTGCCAGCAGCTCGGGACCATACAGTGAGCAGTTCTTC	CASSSGPYSEQFF
TRBV15	TRBJ2-7	few	-	TGTGCCACCAGCAATACCCAGGGATACTACGAGCAGTACTTC	CATSNTQGYYEQYF
TRBV4-1	TRBJ2-7	many	TRBD2	TGCGCCAGCAGCCAAGATCGGCTAGCGGGAGGGCCCTACGAGCAGTACTTC	CASSQDRLAGGPYEQYF
TRBV12-3/TRBV12-4	TRBJ2-5	many	-	TGTGCCAGCAAGGTGGGGGCTGGGGTGACCCAGTACTTC	CASKVGAGVTQYF
TRBV29-1	TRBJ2-7	few	TRBD1	TGCAGCGCTAGGACAGGGTCGACCTCCTACGAGCAGTACTTC	CSARTGSTSYEQYF
TRBV15	TRBJ1-4	-	-	TGTGCCACCAGCGGTAATAATGAAAAACTGTTTTTT	CATSGNNEKLFF